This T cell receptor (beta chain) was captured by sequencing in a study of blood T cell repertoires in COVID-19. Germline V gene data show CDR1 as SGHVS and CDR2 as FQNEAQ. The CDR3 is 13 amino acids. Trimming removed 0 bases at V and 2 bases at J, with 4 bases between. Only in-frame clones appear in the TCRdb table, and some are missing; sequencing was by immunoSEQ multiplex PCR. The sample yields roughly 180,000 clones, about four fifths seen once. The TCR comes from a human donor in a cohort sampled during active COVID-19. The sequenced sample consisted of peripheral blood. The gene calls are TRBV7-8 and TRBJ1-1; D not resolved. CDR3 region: CASSLARNTEAFF. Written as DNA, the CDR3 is TGTGCCAGCAGCTTAGCGAGAAACACTGAAGCTTTCTTT.